The sequence of this TCR beta chain was determined in a study of vaccination effects on CD4 cells after COVID-19. Notes on this clone: The antigen is unknown.

Expansion of antigen-specific CD4+ T cells with viral peptide pools was carried out by the ViraFEST assay before sequencing. Upon completion of 10 days in culture, CD4+ T cells were isolated. Of the BNT162b2 and mRNA-1273 vaccines, participants received two doses of one or the other. On days 3 and 7, fresh IL-2 medium replaced half the medium. The CDR3 runs to 14 residues. Germline loops: CDR1 MRHNA, CDR2 SNTAGT. Trimming took off 2 bases at V and 3 bases at J, with 7 bases between the two ends. Sequencing was performed with immunoSEQ multiplex PCR; in TCRdb, only in-frame clones are kept and a portion is missing. The table has about 28,000 clones, more than 60% seen once.

The sequencing here drew on CD4+ T cells from PBMCs cultured with HCoV-NL63 spike peptides, taken after COVID-19 vaccination. The chain is built from TRBV6-4 and TRBJ2-2; D remains unclear. The source is a human donor who received a COVID-19 vaccine. In nucleotides, the CDR3 is TGTGCCAGCAGTGACGGTGGGGACACCGGGGAGCTGTTTTTT. Amino acids: CASSDGGDTGELFF.